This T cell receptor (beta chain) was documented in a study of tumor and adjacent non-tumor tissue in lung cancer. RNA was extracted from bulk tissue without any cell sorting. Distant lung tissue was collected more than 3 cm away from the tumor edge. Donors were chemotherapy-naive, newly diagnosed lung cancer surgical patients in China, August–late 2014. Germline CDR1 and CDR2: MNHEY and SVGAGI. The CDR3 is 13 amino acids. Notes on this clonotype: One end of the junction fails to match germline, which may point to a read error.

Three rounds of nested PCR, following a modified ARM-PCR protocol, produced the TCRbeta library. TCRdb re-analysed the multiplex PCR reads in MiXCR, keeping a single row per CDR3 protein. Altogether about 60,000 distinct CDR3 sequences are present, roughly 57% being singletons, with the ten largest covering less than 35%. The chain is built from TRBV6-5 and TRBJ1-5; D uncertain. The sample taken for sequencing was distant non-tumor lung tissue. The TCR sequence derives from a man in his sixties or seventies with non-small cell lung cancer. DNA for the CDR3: TGTGCCAGCAGCCCTATGCCCAATCAGTCCCAGCATTTT. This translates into CASSPMPNQSQHF.